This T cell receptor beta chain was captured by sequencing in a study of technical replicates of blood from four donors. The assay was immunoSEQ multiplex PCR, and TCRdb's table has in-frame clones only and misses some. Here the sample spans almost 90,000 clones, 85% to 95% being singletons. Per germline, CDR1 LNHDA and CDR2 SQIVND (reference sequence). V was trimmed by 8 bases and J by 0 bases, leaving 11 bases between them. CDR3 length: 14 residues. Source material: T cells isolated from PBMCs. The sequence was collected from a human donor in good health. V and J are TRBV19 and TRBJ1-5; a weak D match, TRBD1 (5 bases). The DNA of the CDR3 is TGTGCCAGTTACCCGGGGGTTAGCAATCAGCCCCAGCATTTT. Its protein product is CASYPGVSNQPQHF.